The next 22 T cell receptor beta chains were all read from a single sample in a study of beta chain features in type 1 diabetes (dated by TCRdb to 2017 to 2018). Library preparation used the immunoSEQ multiplex PCR assay. All of the isolated RNA was reverse transcribed with the High Capacity cDNA Reverse Transcription Kit, so expressed TCRB transcripts were sequenced. TCRdb re-hosts the immuneACCESS table, in-frame sequences only. Its copies lack some clones; in the studies checked, an unresolved V gene accounts for under half of them, and the cause for the rest is not known. This sample gives 65,000 to 100,000 clones in total; roughly 31% of them show up just once. The top ten constitute around 0.5% of the sample. The sequenced material came from stem cell memory CD4+ T cells from blood. Per the publication, the cell subset or site label means: stem cell-like memory CD4+ T cells. These TCRs come from a woman aged 18-35 years in good health.

The chain combines TRBV11-2 with TRBJ2-1; D gene ambiguous. The CDR3 totals 15 residues. CDR1 SGHAT and CDR2 FQNNGV come from the germline V gene. Trimming took off 5 bases at V and 3 bases at J, with 14 bases between the two ends. In DNA, the CDR3 is TGTGCCAGCAGCCCCTCCGGGTTCCACTACAATGAGCAGTTCTTC. Protein sequence: CASSPSGFHYNEQFF.

This clone was observed a few times. The chain couples TRBV9 to TRBJ2-1, with D tentatively TRBD2 (6 bases). The CDR3 runs 14 residues. Trimming left V 3 bases short and J 9 bases short, with 16 bases between. Germline V lookup: CDR1 SGDLS, CDR2 YYNGEE. CDR3 nucleotides: TGTGCCAGCAGCGGAGTTAACCTGGGGGGTGAGCAGTTCTTC. It specifies CASSGVNLGGEQFF.

The rearrangement uses TRBV5-1 and TRBJ2-5; a possible D gene is TRBD2 (6 bases). V lost 0 bases and J lost 5, with 14 bases in between. CDR3 length equals 15 residues. The V gene's germline CDR1 is SGHRS and CDR2 YFSETQ. Here the CDR3 reads CASSLAPGEGETQYF. The CDR3, as DNA: TGCGCCAGCAGCTTGGCTCCGGGAGAGGGGGAGACCCAGTACTTC.

The chain links TRBV18 to TRBJ2-7; 9 bases map to TRBD2. This CDR3 region has 15 residues. Germline loops: CDR1 KGHSH, CDR2 LQKENI. V dropped 2 bases and J dropped 2; count of bases not matched to a gene: 4. The CDR3 sequence is CASSPKAGGPYEQYF. Here the CDR3 DNA reads TGTGCCAGCTCACCAAAGGCGGGAGGGCCCTACGAGCAGTACTTC. Using reference TRBV18 and TRBJ2-7 for the parts outside the CDR3, the full variable domain is NAGVMQNPRHLVRRRGQEARLRCSPMKGHSHVYWYRQLPEEGLKFMVYLQKENIIDESGMPKERFSAEFPKEGPSILRIQQVVRGDSAAYFCASSPKAGGPYEQYFGPGTRLTVT.

This sequence joins TRBV30 and TRBJ1-2; D is unresolved. With 4 bases removed from V and 2 bases from J, the gap between germline ends came to 20 bases. Per the germline V gene, CDR1 is GTSNPN and CDR2 is SVGIG (reference sequence). This CDR3 has 16 amino acids. CDR3 coding DNA: TGTGCCTGGACCGGCCGGGAGGTACAGCGAAACTATGGCTACACCTTC. Amino acids: CAWTGREVQRNYGYTF.

The table lists this clone with a few counts. This chain joins TRBV7-2 and TRBJ2-4; a weak D match, TRBD2 (6 bases). The V end was cut by 0 bases, the J end by 6 bases, with 9 bases between. Per the germline V gene, CDR1 is SGHTA and CDR2 is FQGNSA. The length of the CDR3 is 14 residues. The CDR3 DNA follows: TGTGCCAGCAGCTTAGCCCAGGGAGGAAACATTCAGTACTTC. Translation gives CASSLAQGGNIQYF.

The chain employs TRBV15 and TRBJ2-7, with TRBD1 matching over 11 bases. Germline assignment: CDR1 LNHNV and CDR2 YYDKDF (reference sequence). V trimming: 0 bases; J trimming: 4 bases; junction bases outside the gene matches: 2. The CDR3 length is 15 residues. The CDR3 protein is CATSRDGQGAYEQYF. The CDR3, as DNA: TGTGCCACCAGCAGAGATGGACAGGGGGCTTACGAGCAGTACTTC.

The chain links TRBV5-4 to TRBJ2-2; D ambiguous. V dropped 1 base and J dropped 0 bases, with 10 bases sitting between them. Germline V gives CDR1 SGHNT, CDR2 YYREEE (reference sequence). CDR3 length: 16 residues. The CDR3 spells CASSLPGFSNTGELFF. In nucleotides, the CDR3 is TGTGCCAGCAGCTTGCCCGGTTTCTCGAACACCGGGGAGCTGTTTTTT.

This clone appeared a few times. The chain is built from TRBV5-1 and TRBJ2-5; D may be TRBD1 (5 bases). Germline loops: CDR1 SGHRS, CDR2 YFSETQ. This CDR3 spans 15 amino acids. V was cut by 0 bases and J by 4 bases, with 13 bases left in between. CDR3 in DNA: TGCGCCAGCAGCTTGGGTCAGGGTACCCCAGAGACCCAGTACTTC. Its protein is CASSLGQGTPETQYF.

This clone was counted only a few times. The chain joins TRBV2 to TRBJ2-7, with D possibly being TRBD1 (6 bases). CDR3 size: 13 residues. Trimming shortened V by 10 bases and J by 0 bases, and 13 bases separated the two germline ends. CDR1 and CDR2 from the germline V gene are SNHLY and FYNNEI. The CDR3 here is CATSGTNSYEQYF. The CDR3 bases are TGTGCCACCTCAGGGACAAACTCCTACGAGCAGTACTTC.

The chain joins TRBV11-2 to TRBJ2-7; tentatively, D is TRBD1 (5 bases). The CDR3 totals 12 residues. Germline V CDR1 and CDR2: SGHAT, FQNNGV. Trimming left V 4 bases short and J 6 bases short, with 10 bases between. The CDR3 loop reads CASSSSRVEQYF. DNA for the CDR3: TGTGCCAGCAGCTCATCCAGGGTCGAGCAGTACTTC. The variable domain in full, completed from reference TRBV11-2 and TRBJ2-7, reads EAGVAQSPRYKIIEKRQSVAFWCNPISGHATLYWYQQILGQGPKLLIQFQNNGVVDDSQLPKDRFSAERLKGVDSTLKIQPAKLEDSAVYLCASSSSRVEQYFGPGTRLTVT.

The V and J genes are TRBV5-1 and TRBJ1-1; D gene unclear. Trimming cost V 0 bases and J 2 bases, with 11 bases left between them. The germline CDR1 and CDR2 sequences are SGHRS and YFSETQ. The CDR3 sequence is 15 residues long. The CDR3 reads CASSLDGSGNTEAFF. CDR3 DNA: TGCGCCAGCAGCTTGGACGGTTCTGGTAACACTGAAGCTTTCTTT.

The chain carries TRBV7-2 and TRBJ2-2; D perhaps matches TRBD1 (5 bases). V was cut by 2 bases and J by 2 bases, with 9 bases left in between. Germline V gene lookup returns CDR1 SGHTA and CDR2 FQGNSA. The CDR3 is 15 residues long. The CDR3 DNA reads as TGTGCCAGCAGCTTATCGACAGTAAACACCGGGGAGCTGTTTTTT. This codes for CASSLSTVNTGELFF.

The CDR3 bases are TGTGCCAGCAGCCCAGCGAGTAACTATGGCTACACCTTC. Its protein product is CASSPASNYGYTF. The chain links TRBV2 to TRBJ1-2; D not resolved. CDR1 is SNHLY and CDR2 is FYNNEI in the germline V gene. Deletions cut 6 bases from V and 1 base from J, with 9 bases between. The CDR3 is 13 residues long.

This clone was found once. The CDR3 is CASRVTQGLAGGDTQYF. The CDR3 nucleotides are TGTGCCAGCAGGGTTACCCAGGGACTAGCGGGAGGCGATACGCAGTATTTT. This chain joins TRBV2 and TRBJ2-3; 15 bases line up with TRBD2. Looked up from germline, CDR1 is SNHLY and CDR2 is FYNNEI. The J segment lost 6 bases and the V segment lost 6 bases, leaving 10 bases of the junction unmatched. This CDR3 region has 17 residues.

The chain has TRBV6-5 and TRBJ1-2; D is uncertain. CDR1 MNHEY and CDR2 SVGAGI come from the germline V gene. CDR3 length: 16 amino acids. Trimming pared 0 bases from V and 2 bases from J, leaving 13 bases between. The CDR3 here is CASSYSGGYENYGYTF. The DNA of the CDR3 is TGTGCCAGCAGTTACTCGGGAGGGTACGAAAACTATGGCTACACCTTC.

The sample holds a few counts of this clone. The rearrangement links TRBV7-9 to TRBJ2-5; D unclear. The V gene lost 5 bases and the J gene lost 2 bases, with 9 bases spanning the gap. This CDR3 has 13 amino acids. CDR1 and CDR2 (germline): SEHNR, FQNEAQ (reference sequence). The DNA for the CDR3 is TGTGCCAGCAGCCCGTGGCAGCAAGAGACCCAGTACTTC. Its protein is CASSPWQQETQYF.

The sample holds a few counts of this clone. This chain joins TRBV4-2 and TRBJ2-3, with 9 bases lining up with TRBD2. This CDR3 region has 17 residues. With V trimmed by 0 bases and J by 4 bases, 8 bases remained unmatched. Per germline, CDR1 LGHNA and CDR2 YNFKEQ. CDR3 loop: CASSQDRGGGASDTQYF. DNA of the CDR3: TGTGCCAGCAGCCAAGATCGGGGCGGGGGGGCATCAGATACGCAGTATTTT.

The rearrangement joins TRBV7-9 to TRBJ1-5; D not resolved. Trimming took 5 bases from V and 4 from J, leaving 18 bases between them. The CDR3 sequence is 16 residues long. CDR1 and CDR2 from the germline V gene are SEHNR and FQNEAQ (reference sequence). Here the CDR3 reads CASSLGMQSGNQPQHF. DNA for the CDR3: TGTGCCAGCAGCCTGGGGATGCAGTCGGGGAATCAGCCCCAGCATTTT.

This clone has just a few counts. J is TRBJ2-3 and V is TRBV14; 11 bases map to TRBD2. Germline CDR1 and CDR2: SGHDN and FVKESK. This CDR3 contains 18 residues. After removal of 3 bases from V and 0 bases from J, the junction contained 8 bases not matched to a gene. CDR3 amino acids: CASSQPPGLAVSTDTQYF. The CDR3 DNA is TGTGCCAGCAGCCAGCCTCCGGGACTAGCGGTTAGCACAGATACGCAGTATTTT.

This clone was observed a handful of times. The V call is TRBV18, the J call TRBJ2-2, with 9 bases aligning to TRBD1. CDR1 and CDR2 from the germline V gene are KGHSH and LQKENI. Trimming cost V 3 bases and J 7 bases; bases outside gene matches: 6. This CDR3 has 15 amino acids. The CDR3 here is CASSPGTGMIGELFF. The CDR3 DNA reads TGTGCCAGCTCACCCGGGACAGGGATGATCGGGGAGCTGTTTTTT.

In its sample, this clone was seen a few times. The chain combines TRBV11-3 with TRBJ2-3, with no clear D. The CDR3 sequence is 12 residues long. Germline CDR1 and CDR2: SGHNT and YENEEA. The V gene lost 4 bases and the J gene lost 2 bases, with 4 bases spanning the gap. The CDR3: CASSSHTDTQYF. The CDR3 coding sequence is TGTGCCAGCAGCTCCCACACAGATACGCAGTATTTT.